A single sample gave rise to the 17 T cell receptor beta chains below, sequenced in a study of technical replicates of blood from four donors. This table comes from immunoSEQ multiplex PCR, and its TCRdb copy is limited to in-frame clones, with some not included. The data contain 79,000 or so clones, 90% to 95% of them singletons. The sequencing sample was made of T cells isolated from PBMCs. These receptors were obtained from a human donor in good health.

This chain uses TRBV7-9 with TRBJ1-1; D might be TRBD1 (5 bases). Looked up from germline, CDR1 is SEHNR and CDR2 is FQNEAQ (reference sequence). V dropped 5 bases and J dropped 5 bases, with 12 bases sitting between them. The CDR3 runs 13 residues. The CDR3 sequence is CASSEIGGTEAFF. CDR3 coding DNA: TGTGCCAGCAGCGAGATTGGGGGGACTGAAGCTTTCTTT.

V is TRBV6-6 and J is TRBJ2-1; D is ambiguous. Trimming shortened V by 5 bases and J by 9 bases, and 14 bases separated the two germline ends. In germline, CDR1 is MNHNY, CDR2 SVGAGI (reference sequence). The CDR3 contains 13 residues. CDR3 sequence: CASSRLLEIEQFF. CDR3 DNA: TGTGCCAGCAGTCGGCTCCTAGAGATTGAGCAGTTCTTC.

The count of this clone is one. V gene TRBV9 combines with J gene TRBJ2-5, with 9 bases lining up with TRBD2. CDR1 and CDR2 from the germline V gene are SGDLS and YYNGEE. The CDR3 contains 15 residues. The V segment lost 0 bases and the J segment 5 bases; nucleotides outside the gene matches: 5. The CDR3 here is CASSVVGGREETQYF. CDR3 bases: TGTGCCAGCAGCGTAGTAGGCGGGAGGGAGGAGACCCAGTACTTC.

The DNA for the CDR3 is TGCGCCAGCAGTATAGAAGGAGGGACGAACACCGGGGAGCTGTTTTTT. It translates to CASSIEGGTNTGELFF. The chain uses TRBV10-2 and TRBJ2-2, with a possible D match to TRBD2 (6 bases). Germline V gene lookup returns CDR1 WSHSY and CDR2 SAAADI. V was clipped by 5 bases and J by 0 bases, with 13 bases between them. CDR3 length equals 16 residues.

The chain combines TRBV19 with TRBJ2-1; no firm D call. The germline V gene encodes CDR1 LNHDA and CDR2 SQIVND (reference sequence). V lost 5 bases and J lost 6, with 11 bases in between. The CDR3 consists of 13 residues. CDR3 DNA: TGTGCCAGTAGTCCCTCGCGCCCCAATGAGCAGTTCTTC. Translation gives CASSPSRPNEQFF.

Only one count was recorded for this clone. This chain uses TRBV14 with TRBJ1-1; no definite D call. CDR3 length: 13 amino acids. Germline V CDR1 and CDR2: SGHDN, FVKESK. V gave up 0 bases and J gave up 5 bases, with 7 bases separating them. The CDR3 DNA reads as TGTGCCAGCAGCCAAGACCCGAGGACTGAAGCTTTCTTT. It specifies CASSQDPRTEAFF.

J is TRBJ1-2 and V is TRBV19, with 9 bases matching TRBD1. The V and J ends lost 5 bases and 8 bases, in that order; junction bases with no gene match: 9. The CDR3 runs 14 residues. The germline V gene encodes CDR1 LNHDA and CDR2 SQIVND (reference sequence). The CDR3 region is CASSAGQGQGGYTF. The CDR3 nucleotides are TGTGCCAGTAGTGCAGGACAGGGGCAGGGAGGCTACACCTTC.

The chain couples TRBV5-1 to TRBJ1-1; 8 bases agree with TRBD1. The CDR3 totals 12 residues. Germline trimming cut 0 bases from V and 8 bases from J; bases unmatched to any gene: 0. Germline loops: CDR1 SGHRS, CDR2 YFSETQ. In DNA form, the CDR3 reads TGCGCCAGCAGCTTGGGGACAGGGGAAGCTTTCTTT. Translating it yields CASSLGTGEAFF.

The chain recombines TRBV25-1 with TRBJ2-1; tentative D call: TRBD2 (6 bases). The germline V and J ends were trimmed by 5 bases and 0 bases, with 14 bases remaining between them. The CDR3 has 16 amino acids. The V gene's germline CDR1 is MGHDK and CDR2 SYGVNS. CDR3 coding DNA: TGTGCCAGCAGTATTGGAGGGGTTAGCTCCTACAATGAGCAGTTCTTC. It codes for CASSIGGVSSYNEQFF.

CDR3 region: CASGLAAPFNEQFF. Here the CDR3 DNA reads TGTGCCAGCGGACTAGCGGCGCCCTTCAATGAGCAGTTCTTC. The V and J genes are TRBV28 and TRBJ2-1; 10 bases align to TRBD2. CDR3 length: 14 residues. Trimming removed 8 bases from V and 6 bases from J; junction bases left unmatched: 7. The germline V gene encodes CDR1 MDHEN and CDR2 SYDVKM. The full variable domain, completed using reference TRBV28 and TRBJ2-1, is DVKVTQSSRYLVKRTGEKVFLECVQDMDHENMFWYRQDPGLGLRLIYFSYDVKMKEKGDIPEGYSVSREKKERFSLILESASTNQTSMYLCASGLAAPFNEQFFGPGTRLTVL.

J is TRBJ2-2 and V is TRBV10-1; the D is unclear. Germline V gives CDR1 WNHNN, CDR2 SYGVQD (reference sequence). Trimming took 0 bases from V and 4 from J, leaving 12 bases between them. This CDR3 is built from 16 residues. The CDR3 nucleotides are TGCGCCAGCAGTGAGTCGAGGTCCCTCATCACCGGGGAGCTGTTTTTT. It specifies CASSESRSLITGELFF.

This chain uses TRBV28 with TRBJ1-2; 8 positions match TRBD1. The CDR3 extends over 13 amino acids. Germline CDR1 and CDR2: MDHEN and SYDVKM. Trimming cost V 2 bases and J 9 bases; bases outside gene matches: 5. The CDR3 nucleotides are TGTGCCAGCAGTTTACCCGGACAGGGCCGCTACACCTTC. Translated, it gives CASSLPGQGRYTF.

The chain has TRBV6-1 and TRBJ1-5; D is perhaps TRBD1 (5 bases). The CDR3 consists of 14 residues. The germline gives CDR1 MNHNS, CDR2 SASEGT. The V and J ends lost 3 bases and 6 bases respectively, with 12 bases between them. The CDR3, as DNA: TGTGCCAGCAGTGACTTGGGGCTACTTCAGCCCCAGCATTTT. Encoded protein: CASSDLGLLQPQHF.

This chain connects TRBV19 to TRBJ1-5; a weak D match, TRBD1 (6 bases). This CDR3 has 13 residues. V was shortened by 5 bases and J by 5 bases, with 10 bases between the two germline ends. Germline V gene sequence: CDR1 LNHDA, CDR2 SQIVND (reference sequence). CDR3 in DNA: TGTGCCAGTAGTCCCCACAGGGATCAGCCCCAGCATTTT. It specifies CASSPHRDQPQHF. The whole variable domain, remainder taken from reference TRBV19 and TRBJ1-5, is DGGITQSPKYLFRKEGQNVTLSCEQNLNHDAMYWYRQDPGQGLRLIYYSQIVNDFQKGDIAEGYSVSREKKESFPLTVTSAQKNPTAFYLCASSPHRDQPQHFGDGTRLSIL.

The J gene is TRBJ2-1, the V gene TRBV9; 9 bases match TRBD1. Germline V gene data show CDR1 as SGDLS and CDR2 as YYNGEE. J lost 2 bases, V lost 4 bases, and 4 bases had no gene match. The CDR3 is made up of 15 amino acids. The CDR3 loop reads CASSPTGGPYNEQFF. The CDR3, as DNA: TGTGCCAGCAGCCCCACAGGGGGCCCCTACAATGAGCAGTTCTTC.

In its sample, this clone was seen once. The chain recombines TRBV7-6 with TRBJ1-4; TRBD1 agrees at 7 bases. V lost 5 bases to trimming and J lost 8 bases; unmatched junction nucleotides: 8. The length of the CDR3 is 14 residues. Looked up from germline, CDR1 is SGHVS and CDR2 is FNYEAQ. CDR3 protein: CASSTGEEVEKLFF. The CDR3 nucleotides are TGTGCCAGCAGCACAGGGGAAGAAGTCGAAAAACTGTTTTTT.

The chain carries TRBV25-1 and TRBJ2-2; 7 bases align to TRBD2. Unmatched junction bases numbered 7, after V lost 3 bases and J lost 6 bases. The germline CDR1 and CDR2 sequences are MGHDK and SYGVNS. The CDR3 consists of 15 residues. CDR3 region: CASSERERESGELFF. CDR3 sequence (DNA): TGTGCCAGCAGTGAGCGGGAGCGGGAATCCGGGGAGCTGTTTTTT.